These 10 T cell receptor beta chains originate from one sample sequenced in a study of blood T cell repertoires in COVID-19. This table comes from immunoSEQ multiplex PCR, and its TCRdb copy is limited to in-frame clones, with some not included. This sample carries some 500,000 clones, more than 75% of them seen once, and the ten largest clones take approximately 1.8%. The sample taken for sequencing was PBMCs or T cells enriched from blood (not recorded which). These receptors were taken from a woman between 35 and 50 years old who had recovered from COVID-19.

J is TRBJ2-1 and V is TRBV5-4, with TRBD2 identical over 9 bases. The CDR3 has 16 amino acids. V shed 4 bases, J shed 4 bases, and the junction held 9 bases outside the gene matches. Germline V CDR1 and CDR2: SGHNT, YYREEE (reference sequence). CDR3 DNA sequence: TGTGCCAGCAGCGATAAGACTAGCGGCCTATACAATGAGCAGTTCTTC. As protein: CASSDKTSGLYNEQFF.

The gene calls are TRBV27 and TRBJ2-6; 10 nucleotides match TRBD1. The V segment lost 5 bases and the J segment 0 bases; nucleotides outside the gene matches: 7. There are 18 residues in the CDR3. Looked up from germline, CDR1 is MNHEY and CDR2 is SMNVEV (reference sequence). The CDR3 sequence is CASSHRDRGLSGANVLTF. CDR3 bases: TGTGCCAGCAGTCACCGGGACAGGGGACTCTCTGGGGCCAACGTCCTGACTTTC.

The chain combines TRBV5-1 with TRBJ2-5, with D possibly TRBD1 on 6 matching bases. The germline CDR1 and CDR2 sequences are SGHRS and YFSETQ. The V end was cut by 2 bases, the J end by 5 bases, with 16 bases between. The length of the CDR3 is 15 residues. CDR3 DNA sequence: TGCGCCAGCAGCTTCATACCAGGGGAACGGGAGACCCAGTACTTC. The encoded protein is CASSFIPGERETQYF. Supplemented by reference TRBV5-1 and TRBJ2-5, the full variable domain reads KAGVTQTPRYLIKTRGQQVTLSCSPISGHRSVSWYQQTPGQGLQFLFEYFSETQRNKGNFPGRFSGRQFSNSRSEMNVSTLELGDSALYLCASSFIPGERETQYFGPGTRLLVL.

The gene calls are TRBV19 and TRBJ2-2; 9 positions agree with TRBD1. The V and J ends lost 9 bases and 2 bases, in that order; junction bases with no gene match: 7. The germline V gene has CDR1 LNHDA and CDR2 SQIVND (reference sequence). The CDR3 extends over 15 amino acids. For the CDR3, the DNA is TGTGCCAGCAGAACAGGGGGCAGAAACACCGGGGAGCTGTTTTTT. It specifies CASRTGGRNTGELFF.

The chain joins TRBV29-1 to TRBJ1-5, with a tentative D call TRBD1 (5 bases). The CDR3 loop spans 13 amino acids. V lost 6 bases to trimming and J lost 4 bases, with 13 bases between them. CDR1 is SQVTM and CDR2 is ANQGSEA in the germline V gene. CDR3 sequence: CSVGGRRNQPQHF. The CDR3 nucleotides are TGCAGCGTGGGGGGACGGCGTAATCAGCCCCAGCATTTT.

V is TRBV7-6 and J is TRBJ2-5; the match to TRBD1 covers 8 bases. V lost 1 base to trimming and J lost 5 bases; unmatched junction nucleotides: 6. Germline CDR1 SGHVS, CDR2 FNYEAQ. This CDR3 has 15 amino acids. CDR3 in amino acids: CASSLGTGMGETQYF. As DNA, the CDR3 is TGTGCCAGCAGCTTAGGGACAGGGATGGGGGAGACCCAGTACTTC.

Turning to this clone: One junction end disagrees with the germline gene, perhaps due to a read error. The chain joins TRBV4-3 to TRBJ1-5; D gene uncertain. The CDR3 spans 18 residues. The germline V gene has CDR1 LGHNA and CDR2 YSLEER. CDR3 protein: CASSQVQPLGGSYQPQHF. In nucleotides, the CDR3 is TGCGCCAGCAGCCAAGTTCAACCCCTGGGAGGTAGTTATCAGCCCCAACATTTT.

This chain uses TRBV7-9 with TRBJ2-3; 9 positions agree with TRBD1. The junction had 6 bases not matched to a gene; V was cut back by 5 bases and J by 3 bases. This CDR3 comprises 15 residues. Germline CDR1 SEHNR, CDR2 FQNEAQ (reference sequence). CDR3 amino acids: CASSTSGTGTDTQYF. The CDR3 DNA reads TGTGCCAGCAGCACTTCCGGGACAGGGACAGATACGCAGTATTTT.

The J gene is TRBJ2-1, the V gene TRBV19; perhaps TRBD1 as D (5 bases). Germline V gives CDR1 LNHDA, CDR2 SQIVND (reference sequence). The CDR3 is made up of 15 amino acids. The ends were cut back, 0 bases at V and 5 bases at J, with 11 bases in the middle. In DNA form, the CDR3 reads TGTGCCAGTAGTATAGAGGGCAGGGCTAACAATGAGCAGTTCTTC. Translation: CASSIEGRANNEQFF.

This chain uses TRBV4-1 with TRBJ2-1, with TRBD2 matching 7 bases. V lost 0 bases and J lost 4; bases outside the gene matches: 9. The CDR3 consists of 17 residues. The germline CDR1 and CDR2 sequences are MGHRA and YSYEKL. CDR3 nucleotide sequence: TGCGCCAGCAGCCAAGATTATCTGCTAGCGGTTTACAATGAGCAGTTCTTC. Amino acid sequence: CASSQDYLLAVYNEQFF.